This TCR beta chain is drawn from a study of beta chain features in type 1 diabetes. Expressed TCRB transcripts got sequenced, as all isolated RNA was reverse transcribed. Here immunoSEQ multiplex PCR was the method, and the copy in TCRdb shows in-frame clones only, minus some. The sample has around 160,000 clones; 9% to 10% are singletons. Germline CDR1 reads MGHRA; CDR2 reads YSYEKL. CDR3 length: 17 amino acids. With 1 base clipped from V and 2 bases from J, the junction kept 10 bases outside the gene matches. Study-level findings and limits: An over-representation of cells with high TCR expression could result from cDNA sequencing. Among patients with Type 1 diabetes, TCRB CDR3s were moderately but significantly shorter in every one of the four CD4+ subsets.

A few counts support this clone. The target antigen is unknown. J is TRBJ1-2 and V is TRBV4-1; 7 bases line up with TRBD1. The sequence was collected from a woman in her thirties with type 1 diabetes. The sequencing sample was made of central memory CD4+ T cells from blood. CDR3 coding DNA: TGCGCCAGCAGCCAAGTCCCGACAGGGTCAAGGAACTATGGCTACACCTTC. Its protein is CASSQVPTGSRNYGYTF.